A selection of T cell receptor beta chains follows, all from one sample in a study of T cell responses to AZD1222 COVID-19 vaccine. Sequencing used immunoSEQ multiplex PCR; TCRdb keeps in-frame clones, though not all of them. The sample has 90,000 to 120,000 clones; roughly 87% are singletons. The starting material was peripheral blood, obtained on day 0 of AZD1222 vaccination. The receptors stem from an adult in good health. Both conserved end residues are part of each CDR3. The D gene is left open where the match is weak. Size values are once, few and many counts, or a class for expanded clones, and some rows have none.

V: TRBV6-5
D: TRBD1
J: TRBJ1-5
size: few
CDR3: CASSFPGTGVNQPQHF
DNA: TGTGCCAGCAGTTTTCCCGGGACAGGGGTTAATCAGCCCCAGCATTTT

V: TRBV2
D: TRBD1
J: TRBJ2-2
size: .
CDR3: CASSVPTGDTGELFF
DNA: TGTGCCAGCAGTGTCCCGACAGGGGACACCGGGGAGCTGTTTTTT

V: TRBV27
D: TRBD1
J: TRBJ2-1
size: .
CDR3: CASSLILRQGASNEQFF
DNA: TGTGCCAGCAGTTTAATTCTCAGGCAGGGGGCCTCCAATGAGCAGTTCTTC

V: TRBV27
D: .
J: TRBJ1-6
size: .
CDR3: CASSSLGRGNSPLHF
DNA: TGTGCCAGCAGTTCCTTGGGACGGGGAAATTCACCCCTCCACTTT

V: TRBV5-1
D: TRBD1
J: TRBJ1-1
size: once
CDR3: CASSLDRDTEAFF
DNA: TGCGCCAGCAGCCTCGACAGGGACACTGAAGCTTTCTTT

V: TRBV3-1/TRBV3-2
D: TRBD2
J: TRBJ2-1
size: .
CDR3: CASSPARTSVYNEQFF
DNA: TGTGCCAGCAGCCCGGCTCGGACTAGCGTTTACAATGAGCAGTTCTTC

V: TRBV21-1
D: .
J: TRBJ1-1
size: .
CDR3: CDLTGRTEAFF
DNA: TGTGACTTGACAGGTCGCACTGAAGCTTTCTTT

V: TRBV7-2
D: .
J: TRBJ2-6
size: .
CDR3: CASSLHSSGANVLTF
DNA: TGTGCCAGCAGCCTACACAGCTCTGGGGCCAACGTCCTGACTTTC

V: TRBV27
D: .
J: TRBJ2-1
size: .
CDR3: CASSRLKGGDEQFF
DNA: TGTGCCAGCAGTCGGCTTAAGGGCGGGGATGAGCAGTTCTTC

V: TRBV7-8
D: .
J: TRBJ1-5
size: .
CDR3: CASSLVPYQPQHF
DNA: TGTGCCAGCAGCTTAGTACCATATCAGCCCCAGCATTTT

V: TRBV5-3
D: .
J: TRBJ2-2
size: .
CDR3: CAITGWGPGELFF
DNA: TGTGCCATCACAGGGTGGGGTCCCGGGGAGCTGTTTTTT

V: TRBV4-2
D: .
J: TRBJ1-2
size: few
CDR3: CASSQDMESGYTF
DNA: TGTGCCAGCAGCCAAGATATGGAGTCCGGCTACACCTTC

V: TRBV7-9
D: TRBD1
J: TRBJ1-1
size: .
CDR3: CASSHPRDRGNTEAFF
DNA: TGTGCCAGCAGCCACCCTAGGGACAGGGGGAACACTGAAGCTTTCTTT

V: TRBV19
D: .
J: TRBJ2-7
size: .
CDR3: CASSTGSIGPYEQYF
DNA: TGTGCCAGTAGCACGGGCTCTATAGGCCCCTACGAGCAGTACTTC

V: TRBV7-9
D: .
J: TRBJ1-2
size: .
CDR3: CASSLLAGALNYGYTF
DNA: TGTGCCAGCAGCTTACTCGCAGGGGCCCTCAACTATGGCTACACCTTC

V: TRBV20-1
D: TRBD2
J: TRBJ2-1
size: .
CDR3: CSASSRGAGNEQFF
DNA: TGCAGTGCTAGTTCGCGGGGGGCCGGCAATGAGCAGTTCTTC

V: TRBV7-9
D: .
J: TRBJ1-2
size: once
CDR3: CASSPSGTWYGYTF
DNA: TGTGCCAGCAGCCCTTCCGGGACATGGTATGGCTACACCTTC

V: TRBV18
D: .
J: TRBJ1-1
size: once
CDR3: CASSPREHAEAFF
DNA: TGTGCCAGCTCACCTAGGGAGCATGCTGAAGCTTTCTTT

V: TRBV3-1/TRBV3-2
D: .
J: TRBJ1-1
size: few
CDR3: CASSQANRARAEAFF
DNA: TGTGCCAGCAGCCAAGCTAACAGGGCCAGAGCTGAAGCTTTCTTT

V: TRBV21-1
D: .
J: TRBJ1-4
size: .
CDR3: CASSKGRGGVHHPRNEKLFF
DNA: TGTGCCAGCAGCAAGGGCCGAGGGGGGGTACACCACCCTAGGAATGAAAAACTGTTTTTT

V: TRBV12-3/TRBV12-4
D: .
J: TRBJ2-7
size: .
CDR3: CASRDHRDEQYF
DNA: TGTGCCAGCAGGGACCACCGGGACGAGCAGTACTTC

V: TRBV3-1/TRBV3-2
D: TRBD1
J: TRBJ1-5
size: .
CDR3: CASSQAKQGEIPKWPQHF
DNA: TGTGCCAGCAGCCAAGCGAAACAGGGGGAAATCCCCAAATGGCCCCAGCATTTT

V: TRBV5-4
D: TRBD1
J: TRBJ1-4
size: .
CDR3: CASSLQGAAEKLFF
DNA: TGTGCCAGCAGCTTGCAGGGGGCTGCTGAAAAACTGTTTTTT

V: TRBV18
D: .
J: TRBJ1-3
size: .
CDR3: CASSPFTDSGNTIYF
DNA: TGTGCCAGCTCACCGTTTACAGACTCTGGAAACACCATATATTTT

V: TRBV5-1
D: TRBD2
J: TRBJ2-5
size: .
CDR3: CASTPTSGGKETQYF
DNA: TGCGCCAGCACCCCGACTAGCGGGGGTAAAGAGACCCAGTACTTC

V: TRBV13
D: TRBD1
J: TRBJ2-5
size: .
CDR3: CASSRPGQGEETQYF
DNA: TGTGCCAGCAGCCGCCCTGGACAGGGGGAAGAGACCCAGTACTTC

V: TRBV14
D: .
J: TRBJ2-2
size: .
CDR3: CASSQDIGGTGELFF
DNA: TGTGCCAGCAGCCAAGATATAGGGGGCACCGGGGAGCTGTTTTTT

V: TRBV27
D: .
J: TRBJ2-7
size: .
CDR3: CASSSTGPSYEQYF
DNA: TGTGCCAGCAGTTCGACGGGTCCCTCCTACGAGCAGTACTTC

V: TRBV5-5
D: .
J: TRBJ2-3
size: .
CDR3: CASSPGTLTDTQYF
DNA: TGTGCCAGCAGCCCCGGGACTCTCACAGATACGCAGTATTTT

V: TRBV7-9
D: .
J: TRBJ2-3
size: .
CDR3: CASRTSWGERGTDTQYF
DNA: TGTGCCAGCAGGACCTCCTGGGGGGAGCGAGGGACAGATACGCAGTATTTT

V: TRBV5-1
D: TRBD2
J: TRBJ2-7
size: few
CDR3: CASSLTSDYEQYF
DNA: TGCGCCAGCAGCTTGACTAGCGACTACGAGCAGTACTTC

V: TRBV5-4
D: TRBD2
J: TRBJ2-1
size: .
CDR3: CASSLFEREEQFF
DNA: TGTGCCAGCAGCTTATTCGAGCGGGAGGAGCAGTTCTTC

V: TRBV25-1
D: .
J: TRBJ2-5
size: once
CDR3: CASSEYRAGETQYF
DNA: TGTGCCAGCAGTGAATACCGGGCCGGGGAGACCCAGTACTTC

V: TRBV2
D: .
J: TRBJ2-5
size: .
CDR3: CASGPDIGTQYF
DNA: TGTGCCAGCGGTCCGGACATCGGGACCCAGTACTTC

V: TRBV12-5
D: .
J: TRBJ1-6
size: .
CDR3: CASGLEQNSPLHF
DNA: TGTGCTAGTGGTTTGGAACAAAATTCACCCCTCCACTTT

V: TRBV5-1
D: .
J: TRBJ1-1
size: .
CDR3: CASMQGFSNTEAFF
DNA: TGCGCCAGCATGCAGGGTTTCTCGAACACTGAAGCTTTCTTT

V: TRBV5-6
D: TRBD1
J: TRBJ1-1
size: .
CDR3: CASSSDRGRGTEAFF
DNA: TGTGCCAGCAGCTCAGACAGGGGGCGCGGGACTGAAGCTTTCTTT

V: TRBV9
D: .
J: TRBJ1-5
size: .
CDR3: CASSVDGGNQPQHF
DNA: TGTGCCAGCAGCGTAGATGGGGGGAATCAGCCCCAGCATTTT

V: TRBV5-6
D: .
J: TRBJ2-2
size: .
CDR3: CASSFLMDPEDTGELFF
DNA: TGTGCCAGCAGCTTTCTGATGGACCCGGAGGACACCGGGGAGCTGTTTTTT

V: TRBV7-8
D: .
J: TRBJ1-6
size: .
CDR3: CASSVGTGNYNSPLHF
DNA: TGTGCCAGCAGCGTAGGTACAGGGAACTATAATTCACCCCTCCACTTT

V: TRBV24-1
D: .
J: TRBJ1-5
size: .
CDR3: CATSDFGNQPQHF
DNA: TGTGCCACCAGTGATTTCGGAAACCAGCCCCAGCATTTT

V: TRBV10-3
D: .
J: TRBJ2-1
size: .
CDR3: CATARDQSYNEQFF
DNA: TGTGCCACCGCTCGGGACCAGTCCTACAATGAGCAGTTCTTC

V: TRBV3-1/TRBV3-2
D: .
J: TRBJ1-4
size: .
CDR3: CASSPGGVSEKLFF
DNA: TGTGCCAGCAGCCCCGGGGGGGTTAGTGAAAAACTGTTTTTT

V: TRBV10-3
D: TRBD1
J: TRBJ2-7
size: .
CDR3: CAISRTGETYEQYF
DNA: TGTGCCATCAGTCGGACAGGGGAAACCTACGAGCAGTACTTC

V: TRBV6-1
D: TRBD1
J: TRBJ2-2
size: .
CDR3: CASSEEGAWPGELFF
DNA: TGTGCCAGCAGTGAAGAGGGGGCTTGGCCCGGGGAGCTGTTTTTT

V: TRBV4-3
D: .
J: TRBJ2-5
size: .
CDR3: CASSQMQPFQETQYF
DNA: TGCGCCAGCAGCCAAATGCAACCCTTTCAAGAGACCCAGTACTTC

V: TRBV5-1
D: .
J: TRBJ2-4
size: .
CDR3: CASSLDLAKNIQYF
DNA: TGCGCCAGCAGCTTAGATTTAGCCAAAAACATTCAGTACTTC

V: TRBV30
D: .
J: TRBJ1-1
size: once
CDR3: CACGGDTEAFF
DNA: TGTGCCTGTGGCGGTGACACTGAAGCTTTCTTT

V: TRBV28
D: TRBD1
J: TRBJ2-2
size: .
CDR3: CASSGGTGLDTGELFF
DNA: TGTGCCAGCAGTGGCGGGACAGGGTTGGACACCGGGGAGCTGTTTTTT

V: TRBV3-1/TRBV3-2
D: TRBD1
J: TRBJ1-5
size: .
CDR3: CASSPTTGLRPMQPQHF
DNA: TGTGCCAGCAGCCCTACGACAGGGCTTAGGCCCATGCAGCCCCAGCATTTT

V: TRBV4-3
D: TRBD1
J: TRBJ1-1
size: few
CDR3: CASSQDFRTGGGTEAFF
DNA: TGCGCCAGCAGCCAAGATTTTCGGACAGGAGGAGGCACTGAAGCTTTCTTT

V: TRBV2
D: .
J: TRBJ2-7
size: .
CDR3: CASSSPTSSYEQYF
DNA: TGTGCCAGCAGTTCGCCGACTAGCTCCTACGAGCAGTACTTC

V: TRBV24-1
D: TRBD2
J: TRBJ2-1
size: .
CDR3: CATSEGTGWASGYNEQFF
DNA: TGTGCCACCAGTGAGGGAACGGGATGGGCTAGCGGTTACAATGAGCAGTTCTTC

V: TRBV11-2
D: TRBD2
J: TRBJ2-5
size: .
CDR3: CASSLAMGGRERETQYF
DNA: TGTGCCAGCAGCTTAGCGATGGGCGGGAGAGAGAGAGAGACCCAGTACTTC

V: TRBV6-5
D: TRBD2
J: TRBJ2-3
size: once
CDR3: CASAPGTRGTDTQYF
DNA: TGTGCCAGCGCCCCCGGGACTAGGGGCACAGATACGCAGTATTTT

V: TRBV5-4
D: .
J: TRBJ1-1
size: .
CDR3: CASSRTRTEAFF
DNA: TGTGCCAGCAGCCGGACACGGACTGAAGCTTTCTTT

V: TRBV27
D: .
J: TRBJ1-5
size: few
CDR3: CASGGSSNQPQHF
DNA: TGTGCCTCGGGGGGATCAAGCAATCAGCCCCAGCATTTT

V: TRBV29-1
D: .
J: TRBJ2-1
size: .
CDR3: CSARVWGDQGEQFF
DNA: TGCAGCGCCCGGGTGTGGGGGGACCAAGGTGAGCAGTTCTTC

V: TRBV7-8
D: .
J: TRBJ2-2
size: .
CDR3: CASSLPLGFTGELFF
DNA: TGTGCCAGCAGCTTACCTTTGGGGTTCACCGGGGAGCTGTTTTTT

V: TRBV5-1
D: .
J: TRBJ1-2
size: .
CDR3: CASSSDGAFYGYTF
DNA: TGCGCCAGCAGCTCGGACGGGGCCTTCTATGGCTACACCTTC